Presented here are 18 T cell receptor beta chains from one specimen sequenced in a study of T cells expressing NK-cell markers (TCRdb year 2020). Library generation was performed with 5' RACE. TCRdb names Illumina HiSeq 2000 as the instrument used. TCRdb reprocessed the reads into one record per CDR3 protein sequence, lacking DNA. This sample's listing comprises about 150,000 distinct CDR3 sequences. Roughly 35% of the sample is taken by the ten largest. The sequenced sample was blood T cells: a sorted CD56 or NKG2C T cell subset, CD4+ or CD8+ T cells, or bulk PBMC T cells (not recorded which). These receptor sequences come from a woman aged 45-65 years in good health. Donor details come from another sample of the same person, matched by shared clones.

The chain carries TRBV14 and TRBJ2-5; TCRdb reports TRBD1, a call that lacks DNA to check it against. This CDR3 is built from 13 residues. Germline-derived CDR1 and CDR2 are SGHDN and FVKESK. The CDR3 sequence: CASRWTAQETQYF.

The chain links TRBV2 to TRBJ2-1. Germline V gives CDR1 SNHLY, CDR2 FYNNEI. The CDR3 runs to 17 residues. The CDR3 region is CASSEAGYESYYNEQFF.

This CDR3 reads CASSSPFDSNTEAFF. The V call is TRBV7-9, the J call TRBJ1-1; TCRdb gives TRBD1 as the D gene, but with no DNA this cannot be confirmed. Germline V gives CDR1 SEHNR, CDR2 FQNEAQ (reference sequence). The CDR3 has 15 residues.

V and J are TRBV29-1 and TRBJ2-1; TCRdb names TRBD2, which stays unverified in the absence of DNA. Germline CDR1 reads SQVTM; CDR2 reads ANQGSEA. The CDR3 has 15 residues. The CDR3 protein is CSETRTSGVHNEQFF.

V is TRBV3-1 and J is TRBJ2-1; as DNA is missing, the TRBD2 call by TCRdb cannot be tested. The CDR3 extends over 16 amino acids. Germline loops: CDR1 LGHDT, CDR2 YNNKEL (reference sequence). The CDR3 region is CASSSGTQSSYNEQFF.

V and J are TRBV7-9 and TRBJ1-2. Germline values: CDR1 SEHNR, CDR2 FQNEAQ (reference sequence). The CDR3 loop spans 12 amino acids. CDR3 loop: CASSLSFYGYTF.

The chain recombines TRBV7-9 with TRBJ2-5; with no DNA, the TCRdb D assignment of TRBD1 cannot be verified. Per the germline V gene, CDR1 is SEHNR and CDR2 is FQNEAQ (reference sequence). CDR3 length equals 15 residues. CDR3 amino acids: CASSWKQGVFETQYF.

This chain links TRBV7-9 with TRBJ2-3; the D call from TCRdb, TRBD2, cannot be confirmed without DNA. This CDR3 has 13 amino acids. CDR1 SEHNR and CDR2 FQNEAQ come from the germline V gene (reference sequence). The CDR3 loop reads CASSPPPVDTQYF.

The V gene is TRBV27, the J gene TRBJ1-2; TCRdb's assignment of TRBD1 cannot be checked, as there is no DNA. This CDR3 is 14 amino acids long. Germline CDR1 reads MNHEY; CDR2 reads SMNVEV (reference sequence). CDR3: CASSLTGSHYGYTF.

The chain is built from TRBV4-1 and TRBJ1-6. The CDR3 has 13 amino acids. The V gene's germline CDR1 is MGHRA and CDR2 YSYEKL. CDR3 sequence reads: CASSPIGDSPLHF.

The chain's CDR3 is CASSYVLAGLKETQYF. The chain carries TRBV6-5 and TRBJ2-5. The CDR3 is 16 amino acids. Germline-derived CDR1 and CDR2 are MNHEY and SVGAGI.

The CDR3 region is CAWGEAGELFF. The V gene is TRBV30, the J gene TRBJ2-2; TCRdb's D gene call, TRBD2, goes unchecked for lack of DNA. The CDR3 sequence is 11 residues long. CDR1 GTSNPN and CDR2 SVGIG come from the germline V gene (reference sequence).

The V call is TRBV29-1, the J call TRBJ2-1. This CDR3 comprises 12 residues. Germline loops: CDR1 SQVTM, CDR2 ANQGSEA. The chain's CDR3 is CSEETSDNEQFF.

CDR3 sequence reads: CASSPETSNYEQYF. The rearrangement uses TRBV18 and TRBJ2-7; TCRdb returns TRBD2, unconfirmable since there is no DNA. Germline CDR1 is KGHSH and CDR2 is LQKENI. The CDR3 is 14 residues long.

CDR3 in amino acids: CASSQGQSTPDTQYF. The chain employs TRBV14 and TRBJ2-3; TCRdb's D call, TRBD1, is unchecked because there is no DNA. The CDR3 is 15 residues long. From germline, CDR1 is SGHDN and CDR2 FVKESK.

The chain joins TRBV10-2 to TRBJ1-4; the TCRdb call, TRBD1, lacks DNA for checking. The germline gives CDR1 WSHSY, CDR2 SAAADI. This CDR3 has 16 amino acids. This CDR3 is CASIGQGNSTNEKLFF.

This chain uses TRBV12-3 or TRBV12-4 with TRBJ1-2; TCRdb reports TRBD1, a call that lacks DNA to check it against. The CDR3 runs to 15 residues. The CDR3 sequence: CASSFRTGGKDGYTF.

The J gene is TRBJ2-2, the V gene TRBV7-2; no DNA is available, so the TRBD2 call from TCRdb remains unchecked. This CDR3 comprises 14 residues. Germline V gene lookup returns CDR1 SGHTA and CDR2 FQGNSA. CDR3 residues: CASSPGLAGVELFF.